One sample yielded the 3 T cell receptor beta chains listed below, sequenced in a study of blood T cell repertoires in COVID-19. TCRdb's copy holds only in-frame clones and misses some; the assay was immunoSEQ multiplex PCR. The sample comprises 200,000 to 300,000 clones, approximately 86% of which are singletons, and less than 4% rests with the top ten. Sequencing used PBMCs or T cells enriched from blood (not recorded which). These receptors were taken from a woman aged 40-49 years with acute COVID-19.

This clone was seen a single time. The chain is built from TRBV15 and TRBJ1-5, with D perhaps matching TRBD1 (6 bases). CDR1 LNHNV and CDR2 YYDKDF come from the germline V gene (reference sequence). This CDR3 is built from 12 residues. Trimming left V 1 base short and J 11 bases short, with 9 bases between. The CDR3 spells CATSRVDSAQHF. The CDR3 bases are TGTGCCACCAGCAGAGTGGACAGCGCCCAGCATTTT.

The chain links TRBV10-1 to TRBJ2-7; 11 bases line up with TRBD2. From germline, CDR1 is WNHNN and CDR2 SYGVQD (reference sequence). The CDR3 contains 17 residues. The V gene end was trimmed by 2 bases and the J gene end by 5 bases; junction bases not matched to a gene: 11. The CDR3 spells CASSEGLLAGVPDEQYF. CDR3 bases: TGCGCCAGCAGTGAGGGCCTACTAGCGGGAGTCCCCGACGAGCAGTACTTC.

The J gene is TRBJ1-6, the V gene TRBV19; D may be TRBD1 (6 bases). Germline V gene lookup returns CDR1 LNHDA and CDR2 SQIVND (reference sequence). V was trimmed by 6 bases and J by 8 bases, leaving 11 bases between them. This CDR3 has 13 residues. The CDR3 spells CASRQGPYSPLHF. For the CDR3, the DNA is TGTGCCAGTAGGCAGGGGCCGTATTCACCCCTCCACTTT.